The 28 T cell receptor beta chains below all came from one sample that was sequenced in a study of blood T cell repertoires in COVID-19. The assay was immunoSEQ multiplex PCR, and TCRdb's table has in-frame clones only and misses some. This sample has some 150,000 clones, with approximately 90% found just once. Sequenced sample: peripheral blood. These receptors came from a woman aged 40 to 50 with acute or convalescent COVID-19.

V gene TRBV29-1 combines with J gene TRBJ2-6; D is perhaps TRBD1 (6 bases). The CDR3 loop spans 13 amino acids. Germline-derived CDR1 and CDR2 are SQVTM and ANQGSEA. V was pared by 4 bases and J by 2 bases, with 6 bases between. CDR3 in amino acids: CSVGQAGANVLTF. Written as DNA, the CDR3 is TGCAGCGTTGGACAGGCTGGGGCCAACGTCCTGACTTTC.

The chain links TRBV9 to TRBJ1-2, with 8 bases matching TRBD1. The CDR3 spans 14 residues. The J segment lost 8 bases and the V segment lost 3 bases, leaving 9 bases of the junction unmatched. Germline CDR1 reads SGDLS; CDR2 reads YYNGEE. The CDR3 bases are TGTGCCAGCAGCGCCCAAGACGACAGGGGAGGCTACACCTTC. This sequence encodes CASSAQDDRGGYTF.

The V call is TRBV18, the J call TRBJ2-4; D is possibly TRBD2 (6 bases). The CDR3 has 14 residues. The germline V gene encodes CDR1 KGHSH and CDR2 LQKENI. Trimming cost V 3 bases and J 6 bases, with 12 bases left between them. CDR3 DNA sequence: TGTGCCAGCTCACCGTGGCAGGAGGGAAACATTCAGTACTTC. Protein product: CASSPWQEGNIQYF.

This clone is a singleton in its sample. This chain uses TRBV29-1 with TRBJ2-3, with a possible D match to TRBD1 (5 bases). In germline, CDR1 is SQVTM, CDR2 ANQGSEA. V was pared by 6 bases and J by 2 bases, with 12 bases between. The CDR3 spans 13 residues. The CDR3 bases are TGCAGCGTCCGAGAAGGGGTCACAGATACGCAGTATTTT. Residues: CSVREGVTDTQYF.

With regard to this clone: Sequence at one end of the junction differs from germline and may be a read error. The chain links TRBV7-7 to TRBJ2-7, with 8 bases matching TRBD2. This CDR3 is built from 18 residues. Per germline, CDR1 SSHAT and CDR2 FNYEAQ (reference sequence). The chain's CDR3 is CASSYTSPPLSGTYEQYF. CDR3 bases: TGTGCTAGCAGCTACACTTCACCCCCACTTAGCGGGACCTACGAGCAGTACTTC. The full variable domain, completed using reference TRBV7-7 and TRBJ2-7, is GAGVSQSPRYKVTKRGQDVTLRCDPISSHATLYWYQQALGQGPEFLTYFNYEAQPDKSGLPSDRFSAERPEGSISTLTIQRTEQRDSAMYRCASSYTSPPLSGTYEQYFGPGTRLTVT.

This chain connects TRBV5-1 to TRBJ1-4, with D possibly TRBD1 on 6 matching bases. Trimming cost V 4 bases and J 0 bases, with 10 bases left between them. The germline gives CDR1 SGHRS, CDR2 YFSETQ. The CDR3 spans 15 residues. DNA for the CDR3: TGCGCCAGCAGCAGTAGGACAGCAACTAATGAAAAACTGTTTTTT. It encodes CASSSRTATNEKLFF.

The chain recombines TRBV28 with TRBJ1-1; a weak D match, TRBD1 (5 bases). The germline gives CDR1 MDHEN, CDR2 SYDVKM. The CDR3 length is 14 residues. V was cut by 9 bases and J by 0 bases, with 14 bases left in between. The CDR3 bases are TGTGCCAGTCAACCCGGACATTTGAACACTGAAGCTTTCTTT. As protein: CASQPGHLNTEAFF.

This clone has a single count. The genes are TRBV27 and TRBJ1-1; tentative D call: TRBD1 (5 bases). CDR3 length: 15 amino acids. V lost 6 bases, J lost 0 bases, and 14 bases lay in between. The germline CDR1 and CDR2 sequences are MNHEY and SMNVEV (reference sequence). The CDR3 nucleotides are TGTGCCAGCAGAAGCCCAAGACAGTTGAACACTGAAGCTTTCTTT. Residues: CASRSPRQLNTEAFF.

CDR3 coding DNA: TGCGCCAGCAGCCAAGGTGGGCAGGGGAACACTGAAGCTTTCTTT. Protein sequence: CASSQGGQGNTEAFF. The chain recombines TRBV4-1 with TRBJ1-1; weak D call: TRBD1 (5 bases). This CDR3 spans 15 amino acids. Germline V gene lookup returns CDR1 MGHRA and CDR2 YSYEKL. V gave up 1 base and J gave up 1 base, with 10 bases separating them.

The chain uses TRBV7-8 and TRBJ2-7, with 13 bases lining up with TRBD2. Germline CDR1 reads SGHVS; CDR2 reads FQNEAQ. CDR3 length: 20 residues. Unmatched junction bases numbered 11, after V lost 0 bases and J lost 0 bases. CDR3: CASSLARMRLAGGRSYEQYF. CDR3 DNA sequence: TGTGCCAGCAGCTTAGCGCGGATGAGACTAGCGGGGGGACGCTCCTACGAGCAGTACTTC.

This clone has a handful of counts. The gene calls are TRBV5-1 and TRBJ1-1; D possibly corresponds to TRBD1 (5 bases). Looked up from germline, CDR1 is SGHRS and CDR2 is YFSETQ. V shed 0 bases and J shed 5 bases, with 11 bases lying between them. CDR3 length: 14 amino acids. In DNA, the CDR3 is TGCGCCAGCAGCTTGGAAGGGGTGGGGACTGAAGCTTTCTTT. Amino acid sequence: CASSLEGVGTEAFF. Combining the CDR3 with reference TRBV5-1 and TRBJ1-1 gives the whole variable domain KAGVTQTPRYLIKTRGQQVTLSCSPISGHRSVSWYQQTPGQGLQFLFEYFSETQRNKGNFPGRFSGRQFSNSRSEMNVSTLELGDSALYLCASSLEGVGTEAFFGQGTRLTVV.

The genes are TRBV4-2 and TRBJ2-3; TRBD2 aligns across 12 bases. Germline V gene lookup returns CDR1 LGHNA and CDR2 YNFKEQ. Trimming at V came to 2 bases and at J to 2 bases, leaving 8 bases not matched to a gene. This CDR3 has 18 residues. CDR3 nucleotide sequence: TGTGCCAGCAGCCAACAACACGGACTAGCGGGACTCACAGATACGCAGTATTTT. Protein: CASSQQHGLAGLTDTQYF.

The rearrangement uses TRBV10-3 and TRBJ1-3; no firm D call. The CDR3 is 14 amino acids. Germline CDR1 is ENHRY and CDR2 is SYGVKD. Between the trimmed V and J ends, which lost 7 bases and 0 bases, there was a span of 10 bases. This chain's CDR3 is CAIMVRSSGNTIYF. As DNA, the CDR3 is TGTGCCATCATGGTGCGGTCCTCTGGAAACACCATATATTTT.

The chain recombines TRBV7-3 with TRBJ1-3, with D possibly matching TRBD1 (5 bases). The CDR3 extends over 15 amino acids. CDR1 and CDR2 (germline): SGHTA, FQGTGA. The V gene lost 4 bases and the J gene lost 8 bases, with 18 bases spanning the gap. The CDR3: CASSSSGGSQDTIYF. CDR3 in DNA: TGTGCCAGCAGCTCGTCGGGGGGTTCCCAGGACACCATATATTTT. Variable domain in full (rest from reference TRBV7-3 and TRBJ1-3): GAGVSQTPSNKVTEKGKYVELRCDPISGHTALYWYRQSLGQGPEFLIYFQGTGAADDSGLPNDRFFAVRPEGSVSTLKIQRTERGDSAVYLCASSSSGGSQDTIYFGEGSWLTVV.

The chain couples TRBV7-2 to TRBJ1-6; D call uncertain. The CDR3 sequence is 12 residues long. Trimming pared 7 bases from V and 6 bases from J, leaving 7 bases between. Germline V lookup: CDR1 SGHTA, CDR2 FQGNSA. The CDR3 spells CASTQLNSPLHF. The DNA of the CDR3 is TGTGCCAGCACTCAACTTAATTCACCCCTCCACTTT.

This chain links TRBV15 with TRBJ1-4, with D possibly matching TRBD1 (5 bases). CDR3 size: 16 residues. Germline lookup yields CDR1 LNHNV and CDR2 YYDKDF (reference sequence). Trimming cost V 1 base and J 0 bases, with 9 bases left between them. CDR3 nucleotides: TGTGCCACCAGCAGAGGACAGAGTGCAACTAATGAAAAACTGTTTTTT. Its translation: CATSRGQSATNEKLFF.

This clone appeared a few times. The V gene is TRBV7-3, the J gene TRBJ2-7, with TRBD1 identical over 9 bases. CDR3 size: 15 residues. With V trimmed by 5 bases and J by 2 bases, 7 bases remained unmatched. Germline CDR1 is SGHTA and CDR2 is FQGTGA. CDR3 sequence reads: CASSPGQGKAYEQYF. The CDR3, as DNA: TGTGCCAGCAGCCCGGGACAGGGTAAGGCCTACGAGCAGTACTTC.

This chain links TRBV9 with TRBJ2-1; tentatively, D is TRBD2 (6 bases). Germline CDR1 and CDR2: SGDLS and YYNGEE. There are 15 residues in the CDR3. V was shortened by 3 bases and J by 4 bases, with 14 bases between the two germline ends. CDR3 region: CASSEQGAGYNEQFF. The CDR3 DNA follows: TGTGCCAGCAGCGAGCAAGGGGCGGGATACAATGAGCAGTTCTTC.

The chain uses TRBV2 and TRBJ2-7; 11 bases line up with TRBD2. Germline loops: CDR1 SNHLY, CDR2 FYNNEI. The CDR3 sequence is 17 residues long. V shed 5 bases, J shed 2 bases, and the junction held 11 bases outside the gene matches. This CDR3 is CASSLTLAGAPTYEQYF. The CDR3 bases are TGTGCCAGCAGTTTGACACTAGCGGGAGCGCCAACCTACGAGCAGTACTTC.

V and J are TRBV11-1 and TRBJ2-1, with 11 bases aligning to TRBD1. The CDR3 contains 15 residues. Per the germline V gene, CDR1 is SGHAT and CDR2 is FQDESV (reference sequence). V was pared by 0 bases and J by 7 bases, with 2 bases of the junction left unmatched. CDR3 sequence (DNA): TGTGCCAGCAGCTTAGCGGACAGGGGGCGGAATGAGCAGTTCTTC. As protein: CASSLADRGRNEQFF.

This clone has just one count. The CDR3 region is CASSLDTDTDTQYF. The CDR3 nucleotides are TGTGCCAGCAGTCTTGATACAGATACAGATACGCAGTATTTT. This chain joins TRBV2 and TRBJ2-3, with D unclear. Trimming left V 5 bases short and J 3 bases short, with 12 bases between. The CDR3 spans 14 residues. The germline V gene has CDR1 SNHLY and CDR2 FYNNEI.

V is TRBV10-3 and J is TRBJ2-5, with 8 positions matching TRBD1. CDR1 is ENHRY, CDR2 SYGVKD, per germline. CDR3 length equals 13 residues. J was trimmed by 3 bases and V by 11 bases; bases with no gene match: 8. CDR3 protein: CAGGPGGEETQYF. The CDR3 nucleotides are TGTGCCGGGGGACCAGGGGGCGAAGAGACCCAGTACTTC.

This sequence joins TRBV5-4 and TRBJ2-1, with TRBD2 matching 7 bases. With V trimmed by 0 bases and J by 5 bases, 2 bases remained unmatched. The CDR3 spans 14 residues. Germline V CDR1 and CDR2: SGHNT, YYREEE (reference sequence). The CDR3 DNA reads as TGTGCCAGCAGCTTGGAGCTAGCGGACAATGAGCAGTTCTTC. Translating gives CASSLELADNEQFF.

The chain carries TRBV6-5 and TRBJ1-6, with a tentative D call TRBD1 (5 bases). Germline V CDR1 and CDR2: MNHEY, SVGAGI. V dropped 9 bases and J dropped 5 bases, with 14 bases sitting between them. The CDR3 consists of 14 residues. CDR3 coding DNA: TGTGCCAGTGGGGCGGCTCAAAATAATTCACCCCTCCACTTT. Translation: CASGAAQNNSPLHF.

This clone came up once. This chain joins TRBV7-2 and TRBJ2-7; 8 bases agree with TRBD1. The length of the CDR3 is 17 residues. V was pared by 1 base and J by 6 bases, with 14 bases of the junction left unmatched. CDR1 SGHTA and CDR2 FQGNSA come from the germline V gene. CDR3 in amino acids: CASSLVLPGQVRPEQYF. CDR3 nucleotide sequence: TGTGCCAGCAGCTTAGTTTTGCCGGGACAGGTCCGTCCCGAGCAGTACTTC.

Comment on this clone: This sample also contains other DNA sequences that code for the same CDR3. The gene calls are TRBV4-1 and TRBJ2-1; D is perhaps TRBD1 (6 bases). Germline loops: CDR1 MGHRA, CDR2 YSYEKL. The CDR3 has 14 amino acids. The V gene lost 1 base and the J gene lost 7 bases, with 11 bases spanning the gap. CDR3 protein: CASSQGLRGNEQFF. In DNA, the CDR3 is TGCGCCAGCAGCCAAGGGTTAAGGGGGAATGAGCAGTTCTTC.

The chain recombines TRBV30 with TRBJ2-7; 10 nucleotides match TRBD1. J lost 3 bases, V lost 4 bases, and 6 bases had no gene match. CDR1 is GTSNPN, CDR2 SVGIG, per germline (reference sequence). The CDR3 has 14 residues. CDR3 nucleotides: TGTGCCTGGAACAAGGACAGGGGGTTCTACGAGCAGTACTTC. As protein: CAWNKDRGFYEQYF.

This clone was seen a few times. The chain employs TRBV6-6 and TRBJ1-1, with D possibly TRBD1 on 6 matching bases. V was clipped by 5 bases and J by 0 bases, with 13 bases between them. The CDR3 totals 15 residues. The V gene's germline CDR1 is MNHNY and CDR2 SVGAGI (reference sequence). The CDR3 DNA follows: TGTGCCAGCAGTCCGCCGGACAGCATGAACACTGAAGCTTTCTTT. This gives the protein CASSPPDSMNTEAFF.